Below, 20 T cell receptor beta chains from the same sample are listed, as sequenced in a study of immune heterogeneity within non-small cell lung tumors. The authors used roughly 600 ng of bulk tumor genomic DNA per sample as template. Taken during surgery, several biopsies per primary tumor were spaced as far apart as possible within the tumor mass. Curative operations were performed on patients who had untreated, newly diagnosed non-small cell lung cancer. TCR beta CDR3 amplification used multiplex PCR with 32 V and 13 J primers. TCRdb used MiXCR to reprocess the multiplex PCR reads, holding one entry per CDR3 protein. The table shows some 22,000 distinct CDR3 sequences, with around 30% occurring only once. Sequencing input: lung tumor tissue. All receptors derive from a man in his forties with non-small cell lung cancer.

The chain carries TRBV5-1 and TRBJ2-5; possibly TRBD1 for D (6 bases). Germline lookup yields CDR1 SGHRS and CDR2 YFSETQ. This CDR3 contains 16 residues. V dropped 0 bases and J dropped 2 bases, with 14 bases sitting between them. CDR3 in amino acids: CASSLAQGIGQETQYF. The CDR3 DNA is TGCGCCAGCAGCTTGGCGCAGGGGATAGGTCAAGAGACCCAGTACTTC.

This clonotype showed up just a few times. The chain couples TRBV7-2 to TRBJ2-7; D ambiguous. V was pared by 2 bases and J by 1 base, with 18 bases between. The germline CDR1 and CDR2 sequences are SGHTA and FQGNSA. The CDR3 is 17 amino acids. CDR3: CASSLKGATAPSYEQYF. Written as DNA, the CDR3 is TGTGCCAGCAGCTTAAAAGGTGCCACAGCGCCGTCCTACGAGCAGTACTTC. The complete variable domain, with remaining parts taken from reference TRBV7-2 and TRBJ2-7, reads GAGVSQSPSNKVTEKGKDVELRCDPISGHTALYWYRQSLGQGLEFLIYFQGNSAPDKSGLPSDRFSAERTGGSVSTLTIQRTQQEDSAVYLCASSLKGATAPSYEQYFGPGTRLTVT.

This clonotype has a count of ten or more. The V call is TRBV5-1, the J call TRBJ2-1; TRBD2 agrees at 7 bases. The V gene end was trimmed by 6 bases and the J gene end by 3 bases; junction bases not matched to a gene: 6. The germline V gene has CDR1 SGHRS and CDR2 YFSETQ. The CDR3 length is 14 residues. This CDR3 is CASTGGTGYNEQFF. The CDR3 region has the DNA TGCGCCAGCACCGGGGGGACTGGCTACAATGAGCAGTTCTTC. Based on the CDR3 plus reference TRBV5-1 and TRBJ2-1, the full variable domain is KAGVTQTPRYLIKTRGQQVTLSCSPISGHRSVSWYQQTPGQGLQFLFEYFSETQRNKGNFPGRFSGRQFSNSRSEMNVSTLELGDSALYLCASTGGTGYNEQFFGPGTRLTVL.

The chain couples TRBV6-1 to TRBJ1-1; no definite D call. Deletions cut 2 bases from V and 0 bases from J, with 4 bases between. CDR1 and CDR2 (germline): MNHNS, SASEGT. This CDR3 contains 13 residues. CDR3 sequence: CASSESVNTEAFF. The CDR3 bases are TGTGCCAGCAGTGAATCCGTGAACACTGAAGCTTTCTTT.

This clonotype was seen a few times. The CDR3 DNA reads as TGCAGCGGTACAAGTGTCACAGATACGCAGTATTTT. It is translated as CSGTSVTDTQYF. This chain links TRBV29-1 with TRBJ2-3; D is unresolved. Germline lookup yields CDR1 SQVTM and CDR2 ANQGSEA. The CDR3 runs 12 residues. Trimming cost V 7 bases and J 2 bases, with 10 bases left between them.

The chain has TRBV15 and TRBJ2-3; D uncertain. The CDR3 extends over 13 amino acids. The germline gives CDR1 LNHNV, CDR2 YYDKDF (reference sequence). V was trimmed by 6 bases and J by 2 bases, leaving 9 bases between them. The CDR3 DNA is TGTGCCACCAGGACCCACTTCACAGATACGCAGTATTTT. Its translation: CATRTHFTDTQYF.

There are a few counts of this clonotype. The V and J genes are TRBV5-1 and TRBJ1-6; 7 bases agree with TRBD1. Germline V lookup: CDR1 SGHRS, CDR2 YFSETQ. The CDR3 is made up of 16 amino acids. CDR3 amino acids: CYTRAGGQTYNSPLHF. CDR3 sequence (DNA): TGCTACACACGAGCAGGGGGACAAACCTATAATTCACCCCTCCACTTT.

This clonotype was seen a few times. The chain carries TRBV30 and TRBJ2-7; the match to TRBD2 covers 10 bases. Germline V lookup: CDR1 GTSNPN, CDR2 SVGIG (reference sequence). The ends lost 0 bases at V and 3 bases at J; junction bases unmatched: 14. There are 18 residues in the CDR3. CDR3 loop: CAWSVSKREGPYDYEQYF. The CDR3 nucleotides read TGTGCCTGGAGTGTAAGCAAGCGGGAGGGTCCGTATGACTACGAGCAGTACTTC.

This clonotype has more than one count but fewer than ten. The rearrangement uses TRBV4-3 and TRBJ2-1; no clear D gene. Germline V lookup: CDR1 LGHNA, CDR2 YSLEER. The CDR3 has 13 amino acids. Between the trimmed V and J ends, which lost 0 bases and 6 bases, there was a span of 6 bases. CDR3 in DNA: TGCGCCAGCAGCCAAGACATCGGCAATGAGCAGTTCTTC. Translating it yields CASSQDIGNEQFF.

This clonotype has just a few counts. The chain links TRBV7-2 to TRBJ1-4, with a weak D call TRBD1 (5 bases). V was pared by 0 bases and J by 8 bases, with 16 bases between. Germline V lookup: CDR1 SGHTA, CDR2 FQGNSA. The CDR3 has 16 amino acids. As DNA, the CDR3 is TGTGCCAGCAGCTTAGCGGGAGGGCAGGGATGGGAAAAACTGTTTTTT. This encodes CASSLAGGQGWEKLFF.

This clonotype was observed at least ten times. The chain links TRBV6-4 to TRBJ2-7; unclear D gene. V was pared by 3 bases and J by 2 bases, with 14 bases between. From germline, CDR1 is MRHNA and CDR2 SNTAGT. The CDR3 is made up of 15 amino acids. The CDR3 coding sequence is TGTGCCAGCAGTGAAGGACCGGGTAAAACCTACGAGCAGTACTTC. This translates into CASSEGPGKTYEQYF.

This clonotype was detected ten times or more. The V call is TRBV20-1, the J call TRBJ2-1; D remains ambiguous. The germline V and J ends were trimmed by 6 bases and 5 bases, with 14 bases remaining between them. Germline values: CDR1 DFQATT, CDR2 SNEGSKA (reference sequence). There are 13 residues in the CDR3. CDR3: CSAPQVVNNEQFF. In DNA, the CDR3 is TGCAGTGCCCCCCAGGTAGTAAACAATGAGCAGTTCTTC.

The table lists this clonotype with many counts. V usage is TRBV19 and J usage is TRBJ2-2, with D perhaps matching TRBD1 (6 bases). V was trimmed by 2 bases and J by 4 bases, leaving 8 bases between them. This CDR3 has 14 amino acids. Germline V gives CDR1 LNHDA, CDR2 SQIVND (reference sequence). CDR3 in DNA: TGTGCCAGTAGTATACAGGGGTCCACCGGGGAGCTGTTTTTT. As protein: CASSIQGSTGELFF.

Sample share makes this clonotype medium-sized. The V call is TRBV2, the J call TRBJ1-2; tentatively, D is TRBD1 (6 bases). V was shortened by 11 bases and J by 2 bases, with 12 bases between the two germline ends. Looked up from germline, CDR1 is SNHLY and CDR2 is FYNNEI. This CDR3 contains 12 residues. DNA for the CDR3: TGTGCCTCAAGACAGGAGAACTATGGCTACACCTTC. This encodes CASRQENYGYTF.

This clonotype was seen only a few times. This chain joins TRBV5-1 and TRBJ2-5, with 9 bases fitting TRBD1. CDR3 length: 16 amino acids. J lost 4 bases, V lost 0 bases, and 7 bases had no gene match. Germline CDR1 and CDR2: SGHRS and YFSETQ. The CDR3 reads CASSLGVNRGRETQYF. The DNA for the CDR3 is TGCGCCAGCAGCTTGGGAGTCAACAGGGGGCGAGAGACCCAGTACTTC.

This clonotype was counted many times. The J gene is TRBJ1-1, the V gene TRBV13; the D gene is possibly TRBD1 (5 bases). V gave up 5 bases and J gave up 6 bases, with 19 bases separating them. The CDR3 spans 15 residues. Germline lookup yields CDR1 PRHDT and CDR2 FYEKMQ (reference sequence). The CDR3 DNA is TGTGCCAGCAGCACCACCGGGGGGTATGTCTCTGAAGCTTTCTTT. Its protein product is CASSTTGGYVSEAFF.

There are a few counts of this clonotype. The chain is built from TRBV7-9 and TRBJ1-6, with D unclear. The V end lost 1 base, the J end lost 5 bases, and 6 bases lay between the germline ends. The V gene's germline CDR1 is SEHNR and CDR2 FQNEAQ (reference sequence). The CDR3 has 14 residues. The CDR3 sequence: CASSLGRDNSPLHF. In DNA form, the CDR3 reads TGTGCCAGCAGCTTAGGTAGAGATAATTCACCCCTCCACTTT.

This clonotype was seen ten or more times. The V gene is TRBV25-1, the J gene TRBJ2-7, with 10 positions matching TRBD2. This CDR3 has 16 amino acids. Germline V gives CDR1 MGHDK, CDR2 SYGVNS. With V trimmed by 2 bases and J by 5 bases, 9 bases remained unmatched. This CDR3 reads CASSEPSAGGLHEQYF. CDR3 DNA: TGTGCCAGCAGTGAACCCTCAGCGGGAGGGCTACACGAGCAGTACTTC.

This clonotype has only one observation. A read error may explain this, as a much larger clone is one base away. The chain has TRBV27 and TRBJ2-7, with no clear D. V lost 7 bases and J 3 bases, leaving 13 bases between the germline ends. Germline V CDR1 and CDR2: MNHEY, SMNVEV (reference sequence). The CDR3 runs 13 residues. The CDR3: CASTAWVGYEQYF. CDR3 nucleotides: TGTGCCAGCACCGCCTGGGTAGGCTACGAGCAGTACTTC.

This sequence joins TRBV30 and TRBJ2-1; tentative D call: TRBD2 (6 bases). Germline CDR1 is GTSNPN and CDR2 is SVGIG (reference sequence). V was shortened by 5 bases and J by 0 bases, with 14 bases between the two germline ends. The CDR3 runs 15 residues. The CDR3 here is CAWDRDFSSYNEQFF. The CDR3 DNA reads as TGTGCCTGGGATCGGGACTTCAGCTCCTACAATGAGCAGTTCTTC.